Below are 32 T cell receptor beta chains sequenced from a single sample in a study of PD-L1 blockade in urothelial cancer. Sequencing was performed with immunoSEQ multiplex PCR; in TCRdb, only in-frame clones are kept and a portion is missing. The sample includes some 60,000 clones, about 86% of them seen just once. The sequencing here drew on PBMCs, taken around atezolizumab (anti-PD-L1) treatment. The origin of the receptors is a man between 45 and 60 years old with urothelial cancer.

A note on this clone: One junction end does not reproduce the germline sequence, and a read error may be involved. The chain is built from TRBV4-1 and TRBJ2-3, with TRBD2 matching 8 bases. Germline-derived CDR1 and CDR2 are MGHRA and YSYEKL. The CDR3 is made up of 15 amino acids. CDR3 in DNA: TGCGCCAGCAGCCGAGCAAGCGGGGGCACGGATACGCAGTATTTT. Amino acids: CASSRASGGTDTQYF.

The chain couples TRBV27 to TRBJ2-7, with 8 bases that match TRBD2. This CDR3 is 14 amino acids long. The V and J ends lost 7 bases and 5 bases, in that order; junction bases with no gene match: 10. CDR1 is MNHEY and CDR2 is SMNVEV in the germline V gene (reference sequence). The CDR3 here is CASTSTGTRDEQYF. As DNA, the CDR3 is TGTGCCAGCACCTCAACCGGGACTAGGGACGAGCAGTACTTC.

This clone appeared a single time. This chain uses TRBV28 with TRBJ2-1, with TRBD1 matching 10 bases. The CDR3 covers 14 residues. The germline gives CDR1 MDHEN, CDR2 SYDVKM. The V gene end was trimmed by 4 bases and the J gene end by 7 bases; junction bases not matched to a gene: 4. Here the CDR3 DNA reads TGTGCCAGCAGTTCAAGACAGGGGGCGAATGAGCAGTTCTTC. It is translated as CASSSRQGANEQFF.

V gene TRBV25-1 combines with J gene TRBJ2-3; TRBD1 aligns across 9 bases. The V segment lost 4 bases and the J segment 2 bases; nucleotides outside the gene matches: 10. CDR3 length: 17 amino acids. CDR1 is MGHDK, CDR2 SYGVNS, per germline. CDR3 nucleotides: TGTGCCAGCAGTGGGAAAGCCGGGACAGGGAACACAGATACGCAGTATTTT. Amino acid sequence: CASSGKAGTGNTDTQYF.

The CDR3 DNA reads as TGTGCCAGCAGCTTAGTTGGAGCGGGAGGGACCGGGGAGCTGTTTTTT. Residues: CASSLVGAGGTGELFF. This sequence joins TRBV7-2 and TRBJ2-2; 10 bases are shared with TRBD2. The V and J ends lost 1 base and 5 bases, in that order; junction bases with no gene match: 4. Germline CDR1 is SGHTA and CDR2 is FQGNSA. The CDR3 contains 16 residues.

This chain joins TRBV19 and TRBJ2-1; 9 positions match TRBD1. V shed 3 bases and J 0 bases; nucleotides not matched to a gene: 3. This CDR3 region has 16 residues. Germline V gene lookup returns CDR1 LNHDA and CDR2 SQIVND (reference sequence). The CDR3 here is CASSIPGQGSYNEQFF. CDR3 DNA sequence: TGTGCCAGTAGTATCCCGGGACAGGGCTCCTACAATGAGCAGTTCTTC.

The J gene is TRBJ2-5, the V gene TRBV6-1; 10 bases line up with TRBD2. The junction had 7 bases not matched to a gene; V was cut back by 4 bases and J by 2 bases. CDR3 length equals 16 residues. Germline CDR1 and CDR2: MNHNS and SASEGT. This chain's CDR3 is CASSASTSGTQETQYF. The CDR3 region has the DNA TGTGCCAGCAGTGCGTCTACTAGCGGGACACAAGAGACCCAGTACTTC.

This clone was observed a single time. This rearrangement joins TRBV18 to TRBJ2-1; 8 bases are shared with TRBD2. The ends lost 1 base at V and 0 bases at J; junction bases unmatched: 2. The CDR3 has 16 residues. Germline V gives CDR1 KGHSH, CDR2 LQKENI. The CDR3 DNA follows: TGTGCCAGCTCACCACTGCGGGGGGTCTCCTACAATGAGCAGTTCTTC. Its protein product is CASSPLRGVSYNEQFF.

This rearrangement joins TRBV28 to TRBJ1-2; D ambiguous. V was shortened by 5 bases and J by 2 bases, with 12 bases between the two germline ends. This CDR3 comprises 14 residues. Germline assignment: CDR1 MDHEN and CDR2 SYDVKM. CDR3 loop: CASSLPGANYGYTF. The CDR3, as DNA: TGTGCCAGCAGTCTCCCGGGAGCGAACTATGGCTACACCTTC.

This clone came up once. The chain couples TRBV10-1 to TRBJ1-1; 8 bases line up with TRBD1. This CDR3 region has 14 residues. Germline CDR1 and CDR2: WNHNN and SYGVQD (reference sequence). V was clipped by 11 bases and J by 0 bases; unmatched bases: 8. The CDR3 region is CAGIQGAVNTEAFF. The CDR3 region has the DNA TGCGCCGGCATCCAGGGGGCGGTGAACACTGAAGCTTTCTTT.

The chain couples TRBV7-9 to TRBJ2-2, with D tentatively TRBD1 (7 bases). Trimming took 3 bases from V and 3 from J, leaving 8 bases between them. The germline CDR1 and CDR2 sequences are SEHNR and FQNEAQ (reference sequence). The CDR3 is 14 residues long. The CDR3 nucleotides are TGTGCCAGCAGCTTCAGGGGGGACACCGGGGAGCTGTTTTTT. This codes for CASSFRGDTGELFF.

The rearrangement joins TRBV11-2 to TRBJ2-3; weak D call: TRBD2 (7 bases). Trimming removed 2 bases at V and 6 bases at J, with 15 bases between. CDR1 and CDR2 (germline): SGHAT, FQNNGV. This CDR3 comprises 15 residues. The CDR3 loop reads CASSLFGGRQDTQYF. CDR3 sequence (DNA): TGTGCCAGCAGCTTATTCGGGGGGCGTCAGGATACGCAGTATTTT.

This chain uses TRBV5-6 with TRBJ2-5; D uncertain. Germline V gene lookup returns CDR1 SGHDT and CDR2 YYEEEE. Trimming took off 2 bases at V and 2 bases at J, with 10 bases between the two ends. The CDR3 sequence is 14 residues long. The CDR3 region has the DNA TGTGCCAGCAGCTTTAGGAGCGCACAAGAGACCCAGTACTTC. Protein product: CASSFRSAQETQYF. The variable domain in full, with the rest retrieved from reference TRBV5-6 and TRBJ2-5, is DAGVTQSPTHLIKTRGQQVTLRCSPKSGHDTVSWYQQALGQGPQFIFQYYEEEERQRGNFPDRFSGHQFPNYSSELNVNALLLGDSALYLCASSFRSAQETQYFGPGTRLLVL.

The chain is built from TRBV6-1 and TRBJ1-5; D not certain. Germline loops: CDR1 MNHNS, CDR2 SASEGT. The CDR3 contains 14 residues. The ends were cut back, 2 bases at V and 0 bases at J, with 5 bases in the middle. The CDR3 sequence is CASSESFSNQPQHF. CDR3 bases: TGTGCCAGCAGTGAATCATTTAGCAATCAGCCCCAGCATTTT.

V gene TRBV4-2 combines with J gene TRBJ2-1; 10 bases align to TRBD2. Germline CDR1 is LGHNA and CDR2 is YNFKEQ. V shed 0 bases and J 6 bases; nucleotides not matched to a gene: 5. The CDR3 spans 16 residues. CDR3 coding DNA: TGTGCCAGCAGCCAAGATCAACTAGCGGGAACCAATGAGCAGTTCTTC. It specifies CASSQDQLAGTNEQFF.

This clone was seen only once. This chain connects TRBV28 to TRBJ2-7, with 12 bases that match TRBD1. This CDR3 spans 14 amino acids. The V gene's germline CDR1 is MDHEN and CDR2 SYDVKM. Trimming cost V 5 bases and J 6 bases; bases outside gene matches: 5. This CDR3 is CASSQGTGGVEQYF. CDR3 bases: TGTGCCAGCAGTCAGGGGACAGGGGGCGTCGAGCAGTACTTC.

The chain has TRBV5-1 and TRBJ2-7, with TRBD1 identical over 8 bases. V gave up 0 bases and J gave up 9 bases; unmatched junction bases: 11. There are 15 residues in the CDR3. Per germline, CDR1 SGHRS and CDR2 YFSETQ. The DNA of the CDR3 is TGCGCCAGCAGCTTGGAGGGGACAGGAGGGTTTGGGCAGTACTTC. Its protein is CASSLEGTGGFGQYF.

The V and J genes are TRBV28 and TRBJ2-7; 10 bases are shared with TRBD2. Looked up from germline, CDR1 is MDHEN and CDR2 is SYDVKM. The CDR3 has 15 residues. Germline trimming cut 3 bases from V and 3 bases from J; bases unmatched to any gene: 5. As DNA, the CDR3 is TGTGCCAGCAGTTTGTCCAGCGGGGGGGTCTACGAGCAGTACTTC. Protein product: CASSLSSGGVYEQYF. The whole variable domain, filled in from reference TRBV28 and TRBJ2-7, reads DVKVTQSSRYLVKRTGEKVFLECVQDMDHENMFWYRQDPGLGLRLIYFSYDVKMKEKGDIPEGYSVSREKKERFSLILESASTNQTSMYLCASSLSSGGVYEQYFGPGTRLTVT.

The CDR3 loop is CAWSALPRGDSPLHF. Here the CDR3 DNA reads TGTGCCTGGAGCGCCCTCCCACGGGGAGATTCACCCCTCCACTTT. This chain connects TRBV30 to TRBJ1-6; D is undetermined. Germline V gene lookup returns CDR1 GTSNPN and CDR2 SVGIG (reference sequence). V lost 3 bases to trimming and J lost 8 bases, with 17 bases between them. The length of the CDR3 is 15 residues.

The CDR3 protein is CASSFAGAGLEAFF. In DNA form, the CDR3 reads TGTGCCAGCAGTTTTGCAGGTGCAGGGCTTGAAGCTTTCTTT. The chain recombines TRBV28 with TRBJ1-1; a possible D gene is TRBD1 (5 bases). The CDR3 spans 14 residues. The germline V gene has CDR1 MDHEN and CDR2 SYDVKM. Trimming stripped 3 bases from V and 7 bases from J, with 15 bases between.

This chain uses TRBV28 with TRBJ2-3, with 8 bases matching TRBD1. Per germline, CDR1 MDHEN and CDR2 SYDVKM. V trimming: 4 bases; J trimming: 1 base; junction bases outside the gene matches: 10. The CDR3 consists of 17 residues. The CDR3 region has the DNA TGTGCCAGCAGTTATCACGGACAGGGAATTCGCACAGATACGCAGTATTTT. Protein sequence: CASSYHGQGIRTDTQYF.

The genes are TRBV13 and TRBJ2-1, with TRBD2 matching over 13 bases. The germline CDR1 and CDR2 sequences are PRHDT and FYEKMQ (reference sequence). V was pared by 6 bases and J by 4 bases, with 6 bases of the junction left unmatched. This CDR3 contains 16 residues. The CDR3 sequence is CASSRTSGSRYNEQFF. In DNA form, the CDR3 reads TGTGCCAGCAGTCGGACTAGCGGGAGCCGATACAATGAGCAGTTCTTC.

With respect to this clone: One end of the junction fails to match germline, which may point to a read error. The rearrangement links TRBV7-8 to TRBJ2-1, with TRBD2 matching over 8 bases. CDR3 length equals 20 residues. Germline CDR1 and CDR2: SGHVS and FQNEAQ. The CDR3 protein is CASSLTQASGWGSGDNEQFF. The CDR3 DNA reads TGTGCCAGCAGCTTAACTCAGGCTAGCGGGTGGGGTTCTGGGGACAACGAGCAGTTCTTC.

This clone was detected only a few times. This chain joins TRBV4-2 and TRBJ1-1; D is unclear. This CDR3 contains 15 residues. In germline, CDR1 is LGHNA, CDR2 YNFKEQ. Trimming took 1 base from V and 0 from J, leaving 9 bases between them. As DNA, the CDR3 is TGTGCCAGCAGCCAAGGAAACAACATGAACACTGAAGCTTTCTTT. Translation: CASSQGNNMNTEAFF.

The chain is built from TRBV19 and TRBJ2-1; TRBD2 aligns across 9 bases. Germline V lookup: CDR1 LNHDA, CDR2 SQIVND (reference sequence). J gave up 7 bases and V 5 bases, and 15 bases lay outside the gene matches. This CDR3 region has 17 residues. CDR3 DNA: TGTGCCAGTAGTTCGGTAGCGGGAGTACGGGGCAGGAATGAGCAGTTCTTC. It specifies CASSSVAGVRGRNEQFF.

The chain has TRBV19 and TRBJ2-7, with 10 bases aligning to TRBD1. Trimming cost V 6 bases and J 1 base; bases outside gene matches: 3. This CDR3 region has 14 residues. Germline loops: CDR1 LNHDA, CDR2 SQIVND (reference sequence). CDR3 loop: CASSGDRGSYEQYF. CDR3 nucleotides: TGTGCCAGTAGCGGGGACAGGGGATCCTACGAGCAGTACTTC.

This sequence joins TRBV2 and TRBJ2-1, with 7 bases identical to TRBD2. V trimming: 2 bases; J trimming: 9 bases; junction bases outside the gene matches: 7. The germline V gene has CDR1 SNHLY and CDR2 FYNNEI. The CDR3 totals 14 residues. The CDR3 reads CASSEIGLAVEQFF. The CDR3 bases are TGTGCCAGCAGTGAAATTGGCCTAGCGGTTGAGCAGTTCTTC.

The V gene is TRBV5-1, the J gene TRBJ2-5; D may be TRBD1 (5 bases). The CDR3 totals 15 residues. Germline CDR1 SGHRS, CDR2 YFSETQ. The germline V and J ends were trimmed by 1 base and 2 bases, with 12 bases remaining between them. The CDR3 DNA follows: TGCGCCAGCAGCTTGAAGCAGGGAAGGCAAGAGACCCAGTACTTC. This gives the protein CASSLKQGRQETQYF.

The J gene is TRBJ1-4, the V gene TRBV2; D is possibly TRBD1 (5 bases). The CDR3 spans 15 residues. Per germline, CDR1 SNHLY and CDR2 FYNNEI. V gave up 4 bases and J gave up 8 bases, with 17 bases separating them. The CDR3 protein is CASSGTNSAGEKLFF. CDR3 in DNA: TGTGCCAGCAGTGGGACTAATTCGGCAGGGGAAAAACTGTTTTTT.

The gene calls are TRBV2 and TRBJ1-3; D is unclear. V dropped 1 base and J dropped 0 bases, with 4 bases sitting between them. Germline V gene sequence: CDR1 SNHLY, CDR2 FYNNEI. This CDR3 contains 14 residues. The CDR3 DNA reads TGTGCCAGCAGTGAAGGGAGCTCTGGAAACACCATATATTTT. Residues: CASSEGSSGNTIYF.

The chain recombines TRBV10-2 with TRBJ2-7; 7 bases map to TRBD2. Trimming took 3 bases from V and 7 from J; bases not matched to a gene: 9. The CDR3 consists of 14 residues. CDR1 and CDR2 (germline): WSHSY, SAAADI. The CDR3 reads CASSDGREQREQYF. As DNA, the CDR3 is TGCGCCAGCAGTGATGGGCGGGAGCAAAGGGAGCAGTACTTC.

This chain links TRBV30 with TRBJ1-6; D may be TRBD1 (6 bases). This CDR3 region has 14 residues. V gave up 3 bases and J gave up 7 bases, with 13 bases separating them. Germline CDR1 is GTSNPN and CDR2 is SVGIG (reference sequence). The CDR3 sequence is CAWRSTGWNSPLHF. CDR3 in DNA: TGTGCCTGGAGATCCACAGGGTGGAATTCACCCCTCCACTTT.